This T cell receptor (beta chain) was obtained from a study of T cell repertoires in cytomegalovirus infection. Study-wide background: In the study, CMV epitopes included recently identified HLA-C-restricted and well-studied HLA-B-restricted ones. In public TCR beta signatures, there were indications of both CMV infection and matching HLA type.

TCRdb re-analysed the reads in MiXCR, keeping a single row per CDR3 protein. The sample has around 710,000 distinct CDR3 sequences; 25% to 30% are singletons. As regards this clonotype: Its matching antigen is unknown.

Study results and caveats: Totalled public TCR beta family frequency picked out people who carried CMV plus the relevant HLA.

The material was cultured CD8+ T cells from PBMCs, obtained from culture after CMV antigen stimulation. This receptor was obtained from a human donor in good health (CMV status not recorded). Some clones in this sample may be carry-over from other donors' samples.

CDR3 region: CASSLNPTETQYF. The CDR3 nucleotides read TGTGCCAGCAGCTTGAATCCGACAGAGACCCAGTACTTC. The V gene is TRBV5-4, the J gene TRBJ2-5, with D unclear. This CDR3 is built from 13 residues. The germline CDR1 and CDR2 sequences are SGHNT and YYREEE (reference sequence). V dropped 1 base and J dropped 4 bases, with 8 bases sitting between them.